Shown below are 14 T cell receptor beta chains from a single sample sequenced in a study of blood T cell repertoires in COVID-19. Produced via immunoSEQ multiplex PCR; TCRdb's table is partial and in-frame only. The sample shows approximately 38,000 clones, around nine tenths of them seen only once. The sequenced material came from peripheral blood. All receptors derive from an older woman with active COVID-19.

The chain employs TRBV5-4 and TRBJ2-3; 9 nucleotides agree with TRBD2. The CDR3 covers 17 residues. Germline CDR1 is SGHNT and CDR2 is YYREEE (reference sequence). Germline trimming cut 2 bases from V and 0 bases from J; bases unmatched to any gene: 7. The CDR3 nucleotides read TGTGCCAGCAGCTTTGTAGCGGGGGCTCCTAGCACAGATACGCAGTATTTT. As protein: CASSFVAGAPSTDTQYF. The variable domain in full, with the rest retrieved from reference TRBV5-4 and TRBJ2-3, is ETGVTQSPTHLIKTRGQQVTLRCSSQSGHNTVSWYQQALGQGPQFIFQYYREEENGRGNFPPRFSGLQFPNYSSELNVNALELDDSALYLCASSFVAGAPSTDTQYFGPGTRLTVL.

The CDR3 nucleotides read TGTGCCAGCAGCTTCTGGGCATTCTCTGAAGCTTTCTTT. As protein: CASSFWAFSEAFF. The rearrangement joins TRBV11-2 to TRBJ1-1; D is ambiguous. The V gene's germline CDR1 is SGHAT and CDR2 FQNNGV. The CDR3 sequence is 13 residues long. V was pared by 3 bases and J by 6 bases, with 11 bases between.

The chain recombines TRBV14 with TRBJ1-3, with D unresolved. The CDR3 has 14 residues. Trimming stripped 5 bases from V and 0 bases from J, with 8 bases between. In germline, CDR1 is SGHDN, CDR2 FVKESK. CDR3 sequence (DNA): TGTGCCAGCAGCTCACAGCTCTCTGGAAACACCATATATTTT. Residues: CASSSQLSGNTIYF.

This rearrangement joins TRBV4-1 to TRBJ2-7; D is possibly TRBD1 (5 bases). CDR1 and CDR2 (germline): MGHRA, YSYEKL. CDR3 length: 15 residues. V shed 4 bases and J shed 2 bases, with 15 bases lying between them. The CDR3: CASSPTWQGTYEQYF. The CDR3 nucleotides are TGCGCCAGCAGCCCGACCTGGCAGGGCACCTACGAGCAGTACTTC.

The rearrangement uses TRBV7-2 and TRBJ2-2; 9 bases are a match to TRBD1. The CDR3 spans 16 residues. Germline V CDR1 and CDR2: SGHTA, FQGNSA. V shed 4 bases and J 2 bases; nucleotides not matched to a gene: 5. CDR3 residues: CASSWDRAINTGELFF. The CDR3 DNA is TGTGCCAGCAGCTGGGACAGGGCCATCAACACCGGGGAGCTGTTTTTT.

The chain joins TRBV2 to TRBJ2-5; 9 bases match TRBD1. V shed 1 base, J shed 3 bases, and the junction held 6 bases outside the gene matches. Per germline, CDR1 SNHLY and CDR2 FYNNEI. The length of the CDR3 is 16 residues. The CDR3, as DNA: TGTGCCAGCAGTGAAGAGGGGTGGGACAGGGAAGAGACCCAGTACTTC. Encoded protein: CASSEEGWDREETQYF.

This chain joins TRBV6-2 or TRBV6-3 and TRBJ2-3, with 12 bases matching TRBD2. This CDR3 comprises 17 residues. CDR1 is MNHEY and CDR2 is SVGEGT in the germline V gene. With 0 bases clipped from V and 8 bases from J, the junction kept 9 bases outside the gene matches. CDR3: CASSYSASGGALGTQYF. CDR3 sequence (DNA): TGTGCCAGCAGTTACTCGGCTAGCGGGGGGGCCTTGGGTACGCAGTATTTT.

The chain uses TRBV4-1 and TRBJ1-4; D is undetermined. Germline CDR1 and CDR2: MGHRA and YSYEKL. Deletions cut 4 bases from V and 4 bases from J, with 16 bases between. CDR3 length equals 16 residues. CDR3 nucleotide sequence: TGCGCCAGCAGCCGCCTAAAACGAGTGGTTAATGAAAAACTGTTTTTT. Encoded protein: CASSRLKRVVNEKLFF.

The J gene is TRBJ2-7, the V gene TRBV30; 9 nucleotides agree with TRBD2. This CDR3 contains 15 residues. V was clipped by 0 bases and J by 3 bases; unmatched bases: 6. CDR1 is GTSNPN, CDR2 SVGIG, per germline (reference sequence). For the CDR3, the DNA is TGTGCCTGGAGTGTAAAGCTAGCGGGGAACTACGAGCAGTACTTC. Its translation is CAWSVKLAGNYEQYF. Based on the CDR3 plus reference TRBV30 and TRBJ2-7, the full variable domain is SQTIHQWPATLVQPVGSPLSLECTVEGTSNPNLYWYRQAAGRGLQLLFYSVGIGQISSEVPQNLSASRPQDRQFILSSKKLLLSDSGFYLCAWSVKLAGNYEQYFGPGTRLTVT.

Of note for this clone: Sequence at one end of the junction differs from germline and may be a read error. V is TRBV2 and J is TRBJ1-2; maybe TRBD1 (5 bases). From germline, CDR1 is SNHLY and CDR2 FYNNEI. This CDR3 contains 15 residues. CDR3 nucleotide sequence: TGTGCCAGCAGTCCTACCTTACAGGCGCCGTATGGCTACGCCTTC. The encoded protein is CASSPTLQAPYGYAF.

V and J are TRBV6-2 or TRBV6-3 and TRBJ2-6; 8 positions agree with TRBD1. The V and J ends lost 6 bases and 3 bases, in that order; junction bases with no gene match: 10. Germline lookup yields CDR1 MNHEY and CDR2 SVGEGT. This CDR3 is built from 17 residues. CDR3 region: CASSRDRTGRGANVLTF. The CDR3 DNA reads as TGTGCCAGCAGCCGCGACCGGACAGGGCGTGGGGCCAACGTCCTGACTTTC.

The V gene is TRBV30, the J gene TRBJ1-2; D gene unclear. Trimming took off 0 bases at V and 7 bases at J, with 18 bases between the two ends. Germline V gene sequence: CDR1 GTSNPN, CDR2 SVGIG (reference sequence). CDR3 length: 15 residues. CDR3 sequence (DNA): TGTGCCTGGAGTGTACGTTTTGACCCATCAGGTGGCTACACCTTC. Its translation is CAWSVRFDPSGGYTF. The variable domain in full, completed from reference TRBV30 and TRBJ1-2, reads SQTIHQWPATLVQPVGSPLSLECTVEGTSNPNLYWYRQAAGRGLQLLFYSVGIGQISSEVPQNLSASRPQDRQFILSSKKLLLSDSGFYLCAWSVRFDPSGGYTFGSGTRLTVV.

This chain connects TRBV19 to TRBJ1-2; 8 nucleotides match TRBD1. Germline V gene data show CDR1 as LNHDA and CDR2 as SQIVND (reference sequence). The CDR3 runs 14 residues. J was trimmed by 4 bases and V by 4 bases; bases with no gene match: 5. CDR3 loop: CASSSGQGGYGYTF. The CDR3 DNA sequence: TGTGCCAGTAGTAGTGGACAGGGCGGCTATGGCTACACCTTC.

The V and J genes are TRBV30 and TRBJ1-2; 10 nucleotides align to TRBD1. Germline assignment: CDR1 GTSNPN and CDR2 SVGIG (reference sequence). The CDR3 covers 11 residues. V lost 5 bases and J lost 8; bases outside the gene matches: 2. The chain's CDR3 is CAWETGGGYTF. DNA for the CDR3: TGTGCCTGGGAGACAGGGGGCGGCTACACCTTC. Drawing the rest from reference TRBV30 and TRBJ1-2, the complete variable domain is SQTIHQWPATLVQPVGSPLSLECTVEGTSNPNLYWYRQAAGRGLQLLFYSVGIGQISSEVPQNLSASRPQDRQFILSSKKLLLSDSGFYLCAWETGGGYTFGSGTRLTVV.